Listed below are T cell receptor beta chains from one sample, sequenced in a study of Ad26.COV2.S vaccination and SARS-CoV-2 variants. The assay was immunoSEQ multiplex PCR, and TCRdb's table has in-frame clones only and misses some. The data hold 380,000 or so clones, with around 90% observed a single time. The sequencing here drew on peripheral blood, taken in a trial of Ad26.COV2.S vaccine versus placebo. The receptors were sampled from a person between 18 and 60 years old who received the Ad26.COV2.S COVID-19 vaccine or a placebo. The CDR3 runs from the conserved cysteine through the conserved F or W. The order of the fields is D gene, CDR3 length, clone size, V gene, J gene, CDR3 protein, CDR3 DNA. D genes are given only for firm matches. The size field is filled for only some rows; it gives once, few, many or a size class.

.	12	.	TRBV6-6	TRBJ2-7	CASREKWSEQYF	TGTGCCAGCAGAGAAAAGTGGTCCGAGCAGTACTTC
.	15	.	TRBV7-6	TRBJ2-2	CASSLERRTTGELFF	TGTGCCAGCAGCTTAGAACGGCGTACCACCGGGGAGCTGTTTTTT
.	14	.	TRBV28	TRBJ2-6	CASSLHSGANVLTF	TGTGCCAGCAGTTTACATTCGGGGGCCAACGTCCTGACTTTC
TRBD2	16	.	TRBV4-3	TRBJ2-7	CASSQDRASGAYEQYF	TGCGCCAGCAGCCAAGATCGGGCTAGCGGGGCCTACGAGCAGTACTTC
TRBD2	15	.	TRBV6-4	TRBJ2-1	CASRELAGGSGEQFF	TGTGCCAGCAGAGAACTAGCGGGGGGGTCGGGTGAGCAGTTCTTC
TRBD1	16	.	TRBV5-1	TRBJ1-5	CASSPDSGGRNQPQHF	TGCGCCAGCAGCCCCGACTCAGGGGGACGCAATCAGCCCCAGCATTTT
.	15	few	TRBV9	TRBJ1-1	CASSARGSVDTEAFF	TGTGCCAGCAGCGCCCGCGGGAGCGTTGACACTGAAGCTTTCTTT
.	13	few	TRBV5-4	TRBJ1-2	CASSRNSNYGYTF	TGTGCCAGCAGCCGGAATTCTAACTATGGCTACACCTTC
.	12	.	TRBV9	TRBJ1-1	CASSVVDTEAFF	TGTGCCAGCAGCGTAGTGGACACTGAAGCTTTCTTT
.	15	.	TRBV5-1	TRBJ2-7	CASSLEPDGSYEQYF	TGCGCCAGCAGCTTGGAGCCGGACGGTTCCTACGAGCAGTACTTC
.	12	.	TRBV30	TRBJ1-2	CAWSHRQYGYTF	TGTGCCTGGAGCCACCGACAGTATGGCTACACCTTC
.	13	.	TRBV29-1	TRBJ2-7	CSVESTGAYEQYF	TGCAGCGTTGAGTCGACAGGAGCCTACGAGCAGTACTTC
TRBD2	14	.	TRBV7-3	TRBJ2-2	CASSPGTTTGELFF	TGTGCCAGCAGCCCCGGGACTACCACCGGGGAGCTGTTTTTT
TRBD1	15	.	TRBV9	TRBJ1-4	CASSAGTATNEKLFF	TGTGCCAGCAGCGCCGGGACAGCAACTAATGAAAAACTGTTTTTT
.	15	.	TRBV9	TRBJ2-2	CASSVDPGWTGELFF	TGTGCCAGCAGCGTAGATCCAGGGTGGACCGGGGAGCTGTTTTTT
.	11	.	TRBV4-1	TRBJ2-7	CASSQGQQQYF	TGCGCCAGCAGCCAAGGTCAACAGCAGTACTTC
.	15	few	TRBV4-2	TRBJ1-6	CASSQERDRNSPLHF	TGTGCCAGCAGCCAAGAGCGGGATAGGAATTCACCCCTCCACTTT
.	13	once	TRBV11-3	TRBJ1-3	CASSFSTGNTIYF	TGTGCCAGCAGCTTCTCGACCGGAAACACCATATATTTT
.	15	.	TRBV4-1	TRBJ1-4	CASSHPGEGDEKLFF	TGCGCCAGCAGCCACCCAGGGGAGGGGGATGAAAAACTGTTTTTT
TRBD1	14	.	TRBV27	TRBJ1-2	CASSWDRGEYGYTF	TGTGCCAGCAGTTGGGACAGGGGGGAATATGGCTACACCTTC
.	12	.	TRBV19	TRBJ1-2	CASLEQNYGYTF	TGTGCCAGTCTGGAGCAAAACTATGGCTACACCTTC
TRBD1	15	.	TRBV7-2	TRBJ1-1	CASSTRQGLNIEAFF	TGTGCCAGCAGCACCAGACAGGGGCTGAATATTGAAGCTTTCTTT
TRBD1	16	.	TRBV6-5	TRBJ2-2	CASSYSLGQGSGELFF	TGTGCCAGCAGTTACTCTTTAGGACAGGGTTCCGGGGAGCTGTTTTTT
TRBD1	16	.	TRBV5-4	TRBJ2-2	CASSFGQGMNTGELFF	TGTGCCAGCAGCTTCGGACAGGGAATGAACACCGGGGAGCTGTTTTTT
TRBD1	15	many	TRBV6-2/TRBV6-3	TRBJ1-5	CASSYSDRGSQPQHF	TGTGCCAGCAGTTACTCCGACAGGGGCTCTCAGCCCCAGCATTTT
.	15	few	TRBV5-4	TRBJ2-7	CASSRTGMVVYEQYF	TGTGCCAGCAGCCGTACAGGGATGGTGGTCTACGAGCAGTACTTC
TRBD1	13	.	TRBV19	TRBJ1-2	CASSTDRLYGYTF	TGTGCCAGTAGTACGGACAGGCTCTATGGCTACACCTTC
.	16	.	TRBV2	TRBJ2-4	CASSLREGRVENIQYF	TGTGCCAGCAGCCTACGAGAGGGACGGGTTGAAAACATTCAGTACTTC
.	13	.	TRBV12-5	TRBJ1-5	CASGLGSYQPQHF	TGTGCTAGTGGTTTGGGTTCATATCAGCCCCAGCATTTT
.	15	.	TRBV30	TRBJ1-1	CAWTFTAGLNTEAFF	TGTGCCTGGACCTTTACCGCAGGGTTGAACACTGAAGCTTTCTTT
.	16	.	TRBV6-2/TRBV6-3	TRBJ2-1	CASSPVGQGSYNEQFF	TGTGCCAGCAGCCCTGTTGGCCAGGGCTCCTACAATGAGCAGTTCTTC
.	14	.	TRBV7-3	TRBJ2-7	CASSTTGFTYEQYF	TGTGCCAGCAGCACCACAGGGTTCACCTACGAGCAGTACTTC
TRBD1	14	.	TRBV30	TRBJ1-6	CAWTMGQDNSPLHF	TGTGCCTGGACTATGGGACAGGATAATTCACCCCTCCACTTT
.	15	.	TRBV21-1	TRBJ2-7	CASSSPYRGKDEQYF	TGTGCCAGCAGCTCTCCCTACAGGGGGAAGGACGAGCAGTACTTC
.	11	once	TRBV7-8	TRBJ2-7	CASSLSYEQYF	TGTGCCAGCAGCTTATCCTACGAGCAGTACTTC
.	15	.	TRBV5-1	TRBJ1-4	CASSLWGASNEKLFF	TGCGCCAGCAGCTTGTGGGGGGCGTCTAATGAAAAACTGTTTTTT
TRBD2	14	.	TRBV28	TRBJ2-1	CASRREGLGNEQFF	TGTGCCAGCAGGCGGGAGGGCCTGGGTAATGAGCAGTTCTTC
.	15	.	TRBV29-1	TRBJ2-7	CSVLPEGVGRHEQYF	TGCAGCGTTCTTCCTGAGGGGGTTGGCAGGCACGAGCAGTACTTC
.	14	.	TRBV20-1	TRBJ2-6	CSASKGTGANVLTF	TGCAGTGCTAGTAAGGGGACCGGGGCCAACGTCCTGACTTTC
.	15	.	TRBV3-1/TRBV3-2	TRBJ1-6	CASSQVGGGGSPLHF	TGTGCCAGCAGCCAAGTAGGAGGGGGTGGGTCACCCCTCCACTTT
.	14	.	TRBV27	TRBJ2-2	CASSSRTATGELFF	TGTGCCAGCAGTTCGCGGACAGCCACCGGGGAGCTGTTTTTT
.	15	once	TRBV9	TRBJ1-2	CASSVETTGAYGYTF	TGTGCCAGCAGCGTAGAGACTACAGGCGCCTATGGCTACACCTTC
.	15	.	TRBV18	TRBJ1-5	CASSPFGTSNQPQHF	TGTGCCAGCTCACCATTCGGAACTAGCAATCAGCCCCAGCATTTT
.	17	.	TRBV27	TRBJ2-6	CASSLRGSFSGANVLTF	TGTGCCAGCAGTTTAAGGGGCAGCTTTTCTGGGGCCAACGTCCTGACTTTC
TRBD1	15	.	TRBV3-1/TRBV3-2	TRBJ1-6	CASSARDRENSPLHF	TGTGCCAGCAGCGCCCGGGACAGGGAAAATTCACCCCTCCACTTT
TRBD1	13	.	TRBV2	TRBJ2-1	CASRDSLYNEQFF	TGTGCCAGTAGGGACAGCCTTTACAATGAGCAGTTCTTC